This T cell receptor (beta chain) derives from a study of post-analysis software for immune sequencing data. Study-wide points: The normalized Chao1 diversity of multiple sclerosis patients was significantly lower than that of controls. Patients used about 5 TRBV segments, including TRBV5-6, TRBV5-1 and TRBV20-1, more often than controls.

CDR1 and CDR2 (germline): SGHTA, FQGNSA. Trimming pared 0 bases from V and 0 bases from J, leaving 4 bases between. CDR3 length: 14 residues. About this clonotype itself: Antigen: not known.

cDNA libraries for TCR beta contained unique molecular identifiers. With about 0.95 to 10 million T cells as the source, roughly 0.5 million cDNA molecules resulted. Each CDR3 protein is one row after TCRdb ran MiXCR on the PCR reads. This sample has roughly 580,000 distinct CDR3 sequences; 40% to 50% occur once, and the top ten carry roughly 1.8%. The sample consisted of blood. The clonotype originates from a girl aged 5-17 years with multiple sclerosis. J is TRBJ2-3 and V is TRBV7-2; D ambiguous. The CDR3 is CASSLARSTDTQYF. The DNA for the CDR3 is TGTGCCAGCAGCTTAGCGCGGAGCACAGATACGCAGTATTTT.